This T cell receptor (beta chain) was recorded in a study of blood T cell repertoires in COVID-19 (dated by TCRdb to about 2020). For the study in its entirety: Samples covering the acute and convalescent phases of COVID-19 were provided by collaborators in the United States, Italy and Spain. The material from the prospective study consisted of cDNA or gDNA derived from T cells, B-cell-depleted T cells, or PBMCs. Deeply sampled blood TCRbeta repertoires from subjects exposed to, actively infected with, or recovered from COVID-19 were included in the dataset. The repertoires were made available in a free public database intended to serve as a resource for research on the immune response to SARS-CoV-2. The samples were drawn from the first 160 participants of the ongoing ImmuneRACE study and from 950 to 1,500 subjects provided by 6 global collaborators. The sample metadata nearly always contained a de-identified subject ID, COVID-19 status, age in years and sex. HLA class I and class II types, where available, came from metadata supplied by the sample provider rather than from assay-based typing. Broad study findings and their caveats: The amount of clinical and demographic metadata varied by source and participant and was provided uncurated.

The collaborating institutions used their own protocols to collect whole blood in K2EDTA tubes. Collaborator samples were shipped for TCRbeta analysis as frozen whole blood, isolated PBMCs, or DNA extracted from either sample type. On this clone itself: The target of this receptor is not known. Base qualities are not recorded, but no much larger clone differs from it by a single base.

TCRbeta CDR3 regions were amplified from genomic DNA by means of the immunoSEQ Assay, a bias-controlled multiplex PCR. In the authors' own workflow: Nucleated cell counts per sample were estimated from amplification of reference gene primers within the assay. To quantify the absolute abundance of each unique TCRbeta CDR3 rearrangement, sequence reads were collapsed and filtered. For each sample, productive Simpson clonality was calculated as the square root of Simpson's diversity index across productive rearrangements. Imported from immuneACCESS, the table was reduced by TCRdb to in-frame sequences with V and J called. These copies leave out some clones; in studies compared against another copy, an unresolved V gene accounts for under half, and the cause of the remainder is not known. The V and J calls and clone size come from that table; D and trimming were worked out from the DNA. Here the sample has about 220,000 clones; 84% occur a single time. Roughly 8.7% of the sample comes from the top ten.

The CDR3 numbers 14 residues from cysteine through phenylalanine. The entry retains the CDR3 DNA only, 42 bases that are in frame from base 1. The germline V gene provides CDR1 KGHSH and CDR2 LQKENI. Clipping removes 6 bases from V and 3 bases from J, with 8 as the unmatched junction base count. This sequence was found in a man between 45 and 60 years old with active or convalescent COVID-19. The chain couples TRBV18 to TRBJ2-7; 7 bases in between match TRBD1. Sequencing input: peripheral blood. The sequenced DNA: TGTGCCAGCTCTCCGACAGGGATTGACTACGAGCAGTACTTC. Translated, it reads CASSPTGIDYEQYF.